This T cell receptor (beta chain) is from a study of OX40 agonist ivuxolimab in advanced cancers. A word on this clone: Its antigen is not known.

Notes on the study in general: The antigens recognized by the expanded peripheral T cells, that is their antigen specificity, were not determined.

Clones were read by immunoSEQ multiplex PCR, and TCRdb kept only the in-frame ones, dropping some. The sample contains approximately 100,000 clones, about 87% of which appear only once. The V gene's germline CDR1 is MDHEN and CDR2 SYDVKM. V lost 2 bases and J lost 6, with 8 bases in between. This CDR3 has 12 amino acids. The receptor's source is an adult with an advanced solid tumor such as melanoma, head and neck, liver or kidney cancer. The chain couples TRBV28 to TRBJ2-7, with D uncertain. The sequencing here drew on CD4+ or CD8+ T cells sorted from blood, taken in a trial of the OX40 agonist ivuxolimab. The CDR3 loop is CASSLGVLEQYF. The CDR3, as DNA: TGTGCCAGCAGTTTAGGGGTACTCGAGCAGTACTTC.